The clone carrying this T cell receptor (beta chain) was observed a handful of times. Its target is unknown. TCRdb's copy holds only in-frame clones and misses some; the assay was immunoSEQ multiplex PCR. Among about 2.1 million clones, just over 90% were seen once, and the ten largest hold less than 2%. The data were taken from a study of shared clonotypes between healthy human individuals. Study-level findings and limits: Only blood underwent sampling, and tissue repertoires likely differ.

Only CD45RO-negative cells positively selected for CCR7 counted as naive CD8 cells, so terminally differentiated effector memory CD45RA+ cells were excluded. The CDR3 totals 14 residues. The V gene lost 5 bases and the J gene lost 0 bases, with 10 bases spanning the gap. Per the germline V gene, CDR1 is SEHNR and CDR2 is FQNEAQ (reference sequence). Specimen: naive CD8+ T cells from PBMCs. The receptor was isolated from a man aged 18-30 years in good health. Some clones in this sample may be carry-over from other donors' samples. The rearrangement uses TRBV7-9 and TRBJ1-2; a possible D gene is TRBD1 (5 bases). The CDR3 region is CASSPGLANYGYTF. DNA of the CDR3: TGTGCCAGCAGCCCAGGGCTAGCTAACTATGGCTACACCTTC.